The 16 T cell receptor beta chains given below trace back to one sample, sequenced in a study. A single record per CDR3 protein comes from TCRdb applying MiXCR to the RT-PCR reads. This table has around 700,000 distinct CDR3 sequences, 11% to 15% appearing once. What was sequenced was memory CD4+ T cells from blood. Every receptor here comes from a female donor in good health, serving as a healthy control.

This clonotype was observed a handful of times. The genes are TRBV10-3 and TRBJ2-5; 13 bases align to TRBD2. The J segment lost 9 bases and the V segment lost 6 bases, leaving 13 bases of the junction unmatched. CDR3 length equals 16 residues. CDR1 is ENHRY, CDR2 SYGVKD, per germline. CDR3 sequence reads: CAISLTSGRAAAAQYF. CDR3 DNA: TGTGCCATCAGCCTTACTAGCGGGAGGGCCGCGGCTGCCCAGTACTTC.

The V gene is TRBV12-3 or TRBV12-4, the J gene TRBJ2-3; the D gene is possibly TRBD1 (6 bases). Trimming took off 3 bases at V and 14 bases at J, with 15 bases between the two ends. The CDR3 is 12 amino acids. The CDR3 DNA reads TGTGCCAGCAGTTTTACCGTCGGACAGAGGTATTTT. As protein: CASSFTVGQRYF.

The chain is built from TRBV29-1 and TRBJ1-5, with 9 nucleotides matching TRBD1. With V trimmed by 6 bases and J by 1 base, 16 bases remained unmatched. This CDR3 contains 18 residues. Germline loops: CDR1 SQVTM, CDR2 ANQGSEA. The CDR3 DNA is TGCAGCGTCGCCGCGGACAGGGGCGGCGTGGGAAGCAATCAGCCCCAGCATTTT. It translates to CSVAADRGGVGSNQPQHF.

This clonotype was recorded a few times. The genes are TRBV4-3 and TRBJ1-2; D ambiguous. Germline lookup yields CDR1 LGHNA and CDR2 YSLEER. V dropped 0 bases and J dropped 5 bases, with 7 bases sitting between them. The CDR3 runs 13 residues. CDR3 coding DNA: TGCGCCAGCAGCCAAGATATCGGTTATGGCTACACCTTC. This translates into CASSQDIGYGYTF.

V and J are TRBV12-3 or TRBV12-4 and TRBJ1-5; tentative D call: TRBD1 (5 bases). The CDR3 sequence is 13 residues long. Trimming stripped 6 bases from V and 9 bases from J, with 15 bases between. DNA of the CDR3: TGTGCCAGCAGCAGGGACGGCGGTCGGCCCCAGCATTTT. Encoded protein: CASSRDGGRPQHF.

V is TRBV12-3 or TRBV12-4 and J is TRBJ2-5; maybe TRBD1 (5 bases). The V end lost 3 bases, the J end lost 4 bases, and 15 bases lay between the germline ends. The CDR3 has 15 amino acids. The chain's CDR3 is CASSLNYRTLETQYF. The CDR3 DNA sequence: TGTGCCAGCAGTTTGAATTACAGGACGTTAGAGACCCAGTACTTC.

This clonotype was counted at least ten times. The V call is TRBV9, the J call TRBJ2-5; D unresolved. Germline V gene data show CDR1 as SGDLS and CDR2 as YYNGEE. The V end lost 0 bases, the J end lost 5 bases, and 11 bases lay between the germline ends. The CDR3 spans 14 residues. Here the CDR3 DNA reads TGTGCCAGCAGCGTAGAGGGTGGTCAGGAGACCCAGTACTTC. This encodes CASSVEGGQETQYF.

This clonotype has ten or more counts. This chain joins TRBV7-2 and TRBJ2-1; maybe TRBD2 (7 bases). Germline V gives CDR1 SGHTA, CDR2 FQGNSA. The CDR3 contains 15 residues. The V gene lost 5 bases and the J gene lost 1 base, with 12 bases spanning the gap. The CDR3 sequence is CASSQRGGSYNEQFF. The CDR3 coding sequence is TGTGCCAGCAGCCAAAGGGGGGGGTCCTACAATGAGCAGTTCTTC.

The chain recombines TRBV18 with TRBJ1-1, with 7 nucleotides matching TRBD1. CDR3 length: 15 amino acids. Germline CDR1 reads KGHSH; CDR2 reads LQKENI. J lost 0 bases, V lost 5 bases, and 6 bases had no gene match. As DNA, the CDR3 is TGTGCCAGCTCAGACACAGGGGTCCTGAACACTGAAGCTTTCTTT. Residues: CASSDTGVLNTEAFF.

This clonotype was seen ten or more times. The chain uses TRBV12-3 or TRBV12-4 and TRBJ1-1; D is unresolved. V dropped 5 bases and J dropped 1 base, with 8 bases sitting between them. This CDR3 has 13 amino acids. The CDR3 region is CASSQIQNTEAFF. The CDR3 DNA reads as TGTGCCAGCAGTCAGATCCAGAACACTGAAGCTTTCTTT.

The table lists this clonotype with a few counts. V and J are TRBV6-6 and TRBJ1-2; D is perhaps TRBD1 (6 bases). Germline CDR1 MNHNY, CDR2 SVGAGI (reference sequence). The CDR3 spans 15 residues. V was pared by 7 bases and J by 5 bases, with 20 bases between. The CDR3: CASTSHQGTSYGYTF. CDR3 bases: TGTGCCAGCACCTCCCACCAGGGGACCTCTTATGGCTACACCTTC.

This clonotype was counted ten times or more. CDR3 DNA sequence: TGTGCCAGCAGCTCCCTTCACAAGGACTACGAGCAGTACTTC. It encodes CASSSLHKDYEQYF. This sequence joins TRBV11-2 and TRBJ2-7, with D unresolved. Between the trimmed V and J ends, which lost 4 bases and 3 bases, there was a span of 13 bases. This CDR3 is built from 14 residues. The germline gives CDR1 SGHAT, CDR2 FQNNGV.

CDR3 loop: CASSYHRDRLSYEQYF. The CDR3, as DNA: TGTGCCAGCAGTTACCACAGGGACCGTTTATCCTACGAGCAGTACTTC. The chain couples TRBV6-2 or TRBV6-3 to TRBJ2-7; D perhaps matches TRBD1 (6 bases). V lost 2 bases to trimming and J lost 1 base, with 15 bases between them. CDR1 is MNHEY and CDR2 is SVGEGT in the germline V gene. This CDR3 is 16 amino acids long.

The sample holds a few counts of this clonotype. The chain employs TRBV18 and TRBJ2-7, with D possibly matching TRBD1 (6 bases). The CDR3 totals 15 residues. The germline V and J ends were trimmed by 3 bases and 0 bases, with 12 bases remaining between them. The germline V gene has CDR1 KGHSH and CDR2 LQKENI. This CDR3 reads CASSPPGTSSYEQYF. CDR3 bases: TGTGCCAGCTCACCCCCTGGGACATCCTCCTACGAGCAGTACTTC. The full variable domain, rest sourced from reference TRBV18 and TRBJ2-7, is NAGVMQNPRHLVRRRGQEARLRCSPMKGHSHVYWYRQLPEEGLKFMVYLQKENIIDESGMPKERFSAEFPKEGPSILRIQQVVRGDSAAYFCASSPPGTSSYEQYFGPGTRLTVT.

The V call is TRBV12-3 or TRBV12-4, the J call TRBJ2-7; D gene ambiguous. The V and J ends lost 6 bases and 2 bases respectively, with 11 bases between them. The CDR3 length is 13 residues. The CDR3: CASRQTSAYEQYF. The CDR3 DNA is TGTGCCAGCAGGCAGACAAGCGCCTACGAGCAGTACTTC.

The J gene is TRBJ1-3, the V gene TRBV11-2, with a possible D match to TRBD1 (6 bases). V lost 3 bases, J lost 7 bases, and 13 bases lay in between. Germline V gene data show CDR1 as SGHAT and CDR2 as FQNNGV. The CDR3 has 14 residues. The CDR3 region has the DNA TGTGCCAGCAGCTTGGACAGTGGGCTTAACACCATATATTTT. Translation: CASSLDSGLNTIYF.